This TCR beta chain was captured by sequencing in a study of identical twins' blood T cells. For the study at large: Approximately 50 million reads covered about six alpha-chain and about six beta-chain libraries.

A single record per CDR3 protein comes from TCRdb applying MiXCR to the 5' RACE reads. The profile shows roughly 380,000 distinct CDR3 sequences, 28% of them singletons. This clonotype has more than one count but fewer than ten. The V and J ends lost 4 bases and 0 bases, in that order; junction bases with no gene match: 5. Germline V gene sequence: CDR1 DFQATT, CDR2 SNEGSKA (reference sequence). This CDR3 region has 15 residues. The donors were healthy female monozygous twins, three pairs in total. The sample comprised PBMCs. The clonotype comes from a woman aged 18 to 49 in good health. The chain links TRBV20-1 to TRBJ1-5; 8 nucleotides align to TRBD1. In nucleotides, the CDR3 is TGCAGTGCTACCAAACAGGGGGATAGCAATCAGCCCCAGCATTTT. Its protein product is CSATKQGDSNQPQHF.